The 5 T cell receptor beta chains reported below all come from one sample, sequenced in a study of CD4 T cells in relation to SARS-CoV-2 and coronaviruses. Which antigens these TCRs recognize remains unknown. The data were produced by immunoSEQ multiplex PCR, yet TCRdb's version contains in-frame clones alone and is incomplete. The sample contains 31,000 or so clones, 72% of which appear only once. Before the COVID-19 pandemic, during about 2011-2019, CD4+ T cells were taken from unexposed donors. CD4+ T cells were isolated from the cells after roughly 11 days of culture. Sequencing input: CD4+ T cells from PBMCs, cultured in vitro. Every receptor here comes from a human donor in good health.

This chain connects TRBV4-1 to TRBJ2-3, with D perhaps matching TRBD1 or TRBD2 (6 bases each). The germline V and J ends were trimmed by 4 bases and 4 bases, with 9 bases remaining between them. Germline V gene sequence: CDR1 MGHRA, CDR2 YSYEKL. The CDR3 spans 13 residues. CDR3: CASSRRGADTQYF. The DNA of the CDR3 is TGCGCCAGCAGCCGGAGGGGGGCAGATACGCAGTATTTT.

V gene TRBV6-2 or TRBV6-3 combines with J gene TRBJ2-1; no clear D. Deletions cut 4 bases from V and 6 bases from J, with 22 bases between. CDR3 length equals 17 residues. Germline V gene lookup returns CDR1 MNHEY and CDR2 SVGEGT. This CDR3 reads CASSFRGWARAGNEQFF. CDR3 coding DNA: TGTGCCAGCAGTTTCCGCGGTTGGGCCCGCGCTGGCAATGAGCAGTTCTTC.

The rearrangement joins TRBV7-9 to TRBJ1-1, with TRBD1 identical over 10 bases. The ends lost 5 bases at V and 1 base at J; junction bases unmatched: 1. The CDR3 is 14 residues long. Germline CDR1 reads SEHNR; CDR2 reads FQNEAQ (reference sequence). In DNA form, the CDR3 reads TGTGCCAGCAGCCGACAGGGGGCGAACACTGAAGCTTTCTTT. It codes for CASSRQGANTEAFF.

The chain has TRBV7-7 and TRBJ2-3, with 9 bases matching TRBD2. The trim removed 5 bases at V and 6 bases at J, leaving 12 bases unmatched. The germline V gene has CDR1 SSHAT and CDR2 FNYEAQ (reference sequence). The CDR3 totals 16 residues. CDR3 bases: TGTGCCAGCAGCCCCCTGGGCGGGGGGGCTAGTGATACGCAGTATTTT. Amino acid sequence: CASSPLGGGASDTQYF.

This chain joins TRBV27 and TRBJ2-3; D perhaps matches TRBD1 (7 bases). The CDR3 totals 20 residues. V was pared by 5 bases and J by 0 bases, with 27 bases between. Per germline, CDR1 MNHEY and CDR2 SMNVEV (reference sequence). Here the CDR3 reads CASSDREEAGWSSSTDTQYF. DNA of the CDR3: TGTGCCAGCAGTGACAGGGAGGAGGCCGGGTGGAGCTCTAGCACAGATACGCAGTATTTT.